This T cell receptor beta chain comes out of a study of blood T cell repertoires in COVID-19. About the study: COVID-19 samples, acute and convalescent, were from the United States, Italy and Spain. PBMCs, B-cell-depleted T cells, or T cells were the source of the cDNA or gDNA that made up the material.

As originally analysed: Quantification of nucleated cells was approximated via reference gene primer amplification. TCRdb's copy holds only in-frame clones and misses some; the assay was immunoSEQ multiplex PCR. The D gene and trimming were derived from the DNA, and the V and J assignments and clone size from that table. The sample consists of around 68,000 clones, 87% of them appearing once. This clonotype originated in a man aged 45-60 years with active COVID-19. The sequencing sample was made of peripheral blood.

The CDR3 loop reads CAYVAVRGYTF. The CDR3 DNA is TGTGCCTACGTCGCGGTTCGCGGCTACACCTTC. The J gene is TRBJ1-2, the V gene TRBV30; no clear D gene. This CDR3 has 11 residues. V lost 7 bases to trimming and J lost 8 bases, with 14 bases between them. In germline, CDR1 is GTSNPN, CDR2 SVGIG (reference sequence).